This T cell receptor beta chain originates from a study of OX40 agonist ivuxolimab in advanced cancers. Study-wide background: The eligibility criteria allowed prior anti-PD-1, anti-PD-L1 or anti-CTLA-4 therapy, and 30% to 45% had some. Partial responses were seen in three patients, one with hepatocellular carcinoma and two with cutaneous melanoma.

Method: immunoSEQ multiplex PCR; TCRdb's copy keeps in-frame clones and lacks some. The table lists over 30,000 clones, around 80% of them singletons. Details on this clone: What it binds is unknown.

From germline, CDR1 is LNHDA and CDR2 SQIVND (reference sequence). V shed 7 bases, J shed 4 bases, and the junction held 17 bases outside the gene matches. The CDR3 is made up of 19 amino acids. Overall study findings and caveats: Clonal expansion was among the lowest in partial responders at 0.1-3.0 mg/kg, especially CD8+. Both blood CD4+ and CD8+ T cells showed clonal growth by week 6 at 0.1 to 3.0 mg/kg.

This sequence joins TRBV19 and TRBJ2-3; 13 nucleotides match TRBD2. The sample consisted of CD4+ or CD8+ T cells sorted from blood, taken in a trial of the OX40 agonist ivuxolimab. The TCR comes from an adult with an advanced solid tumor such as melanoma, head and neck, liver or kidney cancer. The CDR3, as DNA: TGTGCCAGTACCGAGAACGCCCCCACTAGCGGGAGGGCCCCAGATACGCAGTATTTT. This sequence encodes CASTENAPTSGRAPDTQYF.